The rows below give T cell receptor beta chains drawn from one sample of a study of OX40 agonist ivuxolimab in advanced cancers. Data came from immunoSEQ multiplex PCR; TCRdb stores just in-frame clones and leaves some out. The sample records some 66,000 clones, approximately 88% being singletons. The specimen was CD4+ or CD8+ T cells sorted from blood, collected in a trial of the OX40 agonist ivuxolimab. These receptors all come from an adult with an advanced solid tumor such as melanoma, head and neck, liver or kidney cancer. The CDR3 runs from the conserved cysteine through the conserved F or W. Each record gives: clone size, V gene, J gene, CDR3 protein. Clone size is stated in some rows and not others, as once, few, many or a class when expanded.

size: -; V: TRBV27; J: TRBJ1-6; CDR3: CASRYTGNSPLHF
size: -; V: TRBV6-1; J: TRBJ2-1; CDR3: CASSEGIAGLYNEQFF
size: -; V: TRBV9; J: TRBJ2-3; CDR3: CASSASSTDTQYF
size: -; V: TRBV5-1; J: TRBJ2-1; CDR3: CASSFALTGEQFF
size: -; V: TRBV2; J: TRBJ1-2; CDR3: CASMNSGGSGGYTF
size: -; V: TRBV7-3; J: TRBJ2-1; CDR3: CASSFNSYNEQFF
size: -; V: TRBV2; J: TRBJ2-2; CDR3: CASSVGTATGELFF
size: few; V: TRBV2; J: TRBJ1-1; CDR3: CASSDNAGGTEAFF
size: -; V: TRBV5-1; J: TRBJ2-5; CDR3: CASSWGEEETQYF
size: once; V: TRBV5-1; J: TRBJ2-1; CDR3: CASSFRQGTEQFF
size: -; V: TRBV2; J: TRBJ1-5; CDR3: CASSRDQYQPQHF
size: -; V: TRBV15; J: TRBJ2-1; CDR3: CATRPQGATAHEQFF
size: -; V: TRBV5-1; J: TRBJ2-5; CDR3: CASRPGSQETQYF
size: -; V: TRBV11-2; J: TRBJ2-1; CDR3: CASSLGPANEQFF
size: once; V: TRBV27; J: TRBJ1-2; CDR3: CASSSGGTGYGYTF
size: -; V: TRBV2; J: TRBJ1-1; CDR3: CASRSGPEAFF
size: once; V: TRBV2; J: TRBJ2-3; CDR3: CASRDVRTGGSSDTQYF
size: -; V: TRBV29-1; J: TRBJ1-5; CDR3: CSVESGDQPQHF
size: -; V: TRBV2; J: TRBJ2-5; CDR3: CASRETGGKETQYF
size: -; V: TRBV13; J: TRBJ2-5; CDR3: CASSLGPVGTGGSREQYF
size: -; V: TRBV7-8; J: TRBJ2-1; CDR3: CASSWTSGGVSSKEQFF
size: -; V: TRBV6-1; J: TRBJ2-3; CDR3: CASSATSGGTQYF
size: -; V: TRBV28; J: TRBJ2-2; CDR3: CASSHGLVPGELFF
size: -; V: TRBV4-2; J: TRBJ2-2; CDR3: CASSPGTSGGFPGELFF
size: -; V: TRBV5-8; J: TRBJ2-7; CDR3: CASSLQGKYEQYF
size: few; V: TRBV5-6; J: TRBJ2-7; CDR3: CASSPTIPTYEQYF
size: -; V: TRBV7-2; J: TRBJ2-3; CDR3: CASSFSGGAVDTQYF
size: -; V: TRBV29-1; J: TRBJ2-3; CDR3: CSVEYEADTQYF
size: -; V: TRBV27; J: TRBJ2-1; CDR3: CASSFPSERTGTKLSYNEQFF